The present T cell receptor beta chain was sequenced within a study of regulatory T cells (dated by TCRdb to 2016 to 2018). With respect to the entire study: The study compared T-cell receptor beta repertoires of sorted regulatory, conventional CD4+ and CD8+ T cells in CD3G-deficient patients with those in healthy controls.

Turning to this clone: Its recognized antigen is unknown. Base qualities are not provided; no much larger clone lies one nucleotide away.

The multiplex PCR used 52 forward TRBV primers and 13 reverse TRBJ primers, with assay-based and computational corrections for amplification bias. Within the immunoSEQ assay, multiplex PCR amplified rearranged TRB loci from genomic DNA. TRB amplicons were sequenced on an Illumina HiSeq platform. The authors' pipeline ran thus. Raw sequences were error-filtered and aligned to reference gene sequences by custom algorithms, then analyzed with the immunoSEQ online tools. Productive and nonproductive TRB rearrangement frequencies were evaluated among both unique and total sequences. The likelihood of self-reactivity was estimated by examining two features, hydrophobicity and amino acid composition, of TRB CDR3 positions 6 and 7. Group comparisons used t tests, Mann-Whitney tests or two-way ANOVA run in Prism software. TCRdb limited this immuneACCESS table to in-frame rearrangements with V and J called. A share of clones is missing; checked studies link under half to unresolved V genes, and the rest is unexplained. V and J calls plus clone size are reproduced from that table; the DNA served to infer D and trimming. The sample yields about 15,000 clones; 80% to 90% were counted once. The ten largest clones capture under 9.5% of the sample.

Evidence of autoimmunity was present in all CD3G-deficient patients, and the autoimmunity was more severe in two of the patients. Patients ranged from 2 to 39 years of age at testing and had reduced naive and increased memory CD4+ and CD8+ T-cell proportions. CD4+ cells were FACS-sorted into CD25-high CD127-low regulatory T cells and CD25-low CD127-high conventional CD4+ T cells. The patient group comprised several individuals with CD3G deficiency. An international network of physicians spanning the United States, Europe and Asia provided the patient samples and clinical data. Ficoll density separation was used to isolate peripheral blood mononuclear cells. Broad study findings and their caveats: Enrichment for hydrophobic residues at CDR3 positions 6 and 7 was found in conventional CD4+ T cells from CD3G-deficient patients, suggesting more self-reactive specificities. Patient repertoires showed restricted unique TRB V-J pairs and skewed V and J gene usage, most marked in regulatory T cells.

Source material: conventional CD4+ T cells sorted from blood. This sequence originates from a person in their thirties with CD3G deficiency.

The CDR3 has the sequence CASSLTLGQGKAFF. The sequenced DNA: TGTGCCAGCAGCCTCACCCTAGGACAGGGGAAAGCTTTCTTT. In this chain, TRBV11-2 is recombined with TRBJ1-1; the central 9 bases match TRBD1. V is cut back by 5 bases and J by 9 bases, with 10 bases in the junction unmatched. The CDR3 goes from the cysteine to the phenylalanine over 14 residues. Only the CDR3 DNA stays, 42 bases, in frame from base 1. Taken from the germline V gene, the CDR1 and CDR2 loops are SGHAT and FQNNGV.